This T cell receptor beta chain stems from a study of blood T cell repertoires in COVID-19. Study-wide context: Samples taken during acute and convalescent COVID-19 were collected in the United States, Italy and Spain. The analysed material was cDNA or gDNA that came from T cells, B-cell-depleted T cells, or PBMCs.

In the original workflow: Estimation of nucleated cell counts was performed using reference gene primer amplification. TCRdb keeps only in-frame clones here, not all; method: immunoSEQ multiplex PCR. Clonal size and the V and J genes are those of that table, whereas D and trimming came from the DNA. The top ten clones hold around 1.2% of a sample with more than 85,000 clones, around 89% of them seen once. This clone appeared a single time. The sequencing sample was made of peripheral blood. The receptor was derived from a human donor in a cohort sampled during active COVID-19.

CDR3 nucleotide sequence: TGTGCCAGTAGACGGACAGGGGCTGGAGAGACCCAGTACTTC. This codes for CASRRTGAGETQYF. The chain joins TRBV19 to TRBJ2-5; 9 bases align to TRBD1. There are 14 residues in the CDR3. The V segment lost 6 bases and the J segment 4 bases; nucleotides outside the gene matches: 6. Germline loops: CDR1 LNHDA, CDR2 SQIVND (reference sequence).